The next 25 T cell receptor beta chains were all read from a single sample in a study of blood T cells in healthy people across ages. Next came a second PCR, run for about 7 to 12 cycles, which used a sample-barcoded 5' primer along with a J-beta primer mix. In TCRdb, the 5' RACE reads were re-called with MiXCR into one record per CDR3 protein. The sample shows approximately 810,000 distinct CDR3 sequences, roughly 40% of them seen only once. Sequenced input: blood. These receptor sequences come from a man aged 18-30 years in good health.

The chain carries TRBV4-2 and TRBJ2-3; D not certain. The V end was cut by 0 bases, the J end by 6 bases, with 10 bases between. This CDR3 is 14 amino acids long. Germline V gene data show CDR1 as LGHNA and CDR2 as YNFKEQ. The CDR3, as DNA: TGTGCCAGCAGCCAAGATGGGAAGTCCGATACGCAGTATTTT. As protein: CASSQDGKSDTQYF.

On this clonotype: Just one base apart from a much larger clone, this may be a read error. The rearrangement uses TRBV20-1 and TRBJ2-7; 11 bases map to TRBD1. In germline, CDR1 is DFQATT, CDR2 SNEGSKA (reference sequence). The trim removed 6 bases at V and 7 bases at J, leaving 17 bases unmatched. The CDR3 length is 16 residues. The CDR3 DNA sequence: TGCAGTGCCAATCCGAGGACAGGGGGCGCGGGCAATGAGCAGTACTTC. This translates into CSANPRTGGAGNEQYF.

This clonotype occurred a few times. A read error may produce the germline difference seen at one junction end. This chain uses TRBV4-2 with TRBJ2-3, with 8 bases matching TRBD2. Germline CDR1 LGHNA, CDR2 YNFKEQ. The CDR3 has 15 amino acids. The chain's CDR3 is CASRQAGASTDTQYF. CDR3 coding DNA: TGTGCCAGCCGCCAAGCGGGGGCCTCCACAGATACGCAGTATTTT.

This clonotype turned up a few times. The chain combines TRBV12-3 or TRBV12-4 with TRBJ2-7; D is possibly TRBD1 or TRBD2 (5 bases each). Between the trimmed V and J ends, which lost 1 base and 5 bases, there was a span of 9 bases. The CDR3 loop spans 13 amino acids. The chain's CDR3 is CASSLGEGHEQYF. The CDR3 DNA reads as TGTGCCAGCAGTTTAGGAGAGGGGCACGAGCAGTACTTC.

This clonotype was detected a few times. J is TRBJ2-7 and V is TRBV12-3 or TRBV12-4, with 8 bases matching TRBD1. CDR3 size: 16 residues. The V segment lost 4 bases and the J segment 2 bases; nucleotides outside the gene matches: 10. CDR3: CASSSKTGARPYEQYF. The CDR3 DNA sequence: TGTGCCAGCAGTTCTAAGACAGGGGCAAGGCCCTACGAGCAGTACTTC.

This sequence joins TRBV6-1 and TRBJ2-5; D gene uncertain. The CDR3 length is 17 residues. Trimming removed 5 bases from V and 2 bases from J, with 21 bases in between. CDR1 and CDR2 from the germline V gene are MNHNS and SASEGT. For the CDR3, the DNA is TGTGCCAGCAGTCCGCTCGTAATTAGAACAGCACAAGAGACCCAGTACTTC. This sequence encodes CASSPLVIRTAQETQYF.

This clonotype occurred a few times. Here the CDR3 DNA reads TGTGCCAGCCTGGCAGATACGCAGTATTTT. Protein: CASLADTQYF. V usage is TRBV6-5 and J usage is TRBJ2-3; unclear D gene. Germline V gene sequence: CDR1 MNHEY, CDR2 SVGAGI. This CDR3 contains 10 residues. Trimming left V 8 bases short and J 4 bases short, with 4 bases between.

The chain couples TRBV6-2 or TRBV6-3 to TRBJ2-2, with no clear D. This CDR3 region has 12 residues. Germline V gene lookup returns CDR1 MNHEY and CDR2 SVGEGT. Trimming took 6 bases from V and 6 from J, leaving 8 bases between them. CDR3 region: CASRYDPGELFF. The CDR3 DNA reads TGTGCCAGCAGGTATGACCCCGGGGAGCTGTTTTTT.

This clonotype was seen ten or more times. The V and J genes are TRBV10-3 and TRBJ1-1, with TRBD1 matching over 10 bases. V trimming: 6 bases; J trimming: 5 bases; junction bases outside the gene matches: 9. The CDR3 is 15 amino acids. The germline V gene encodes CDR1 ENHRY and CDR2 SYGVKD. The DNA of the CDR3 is TGTGCCATCAGAGCACCGGGACAGGGGTCTACTGAAGCTTTCTTT. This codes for CAIRAPGQGSTEAFF.

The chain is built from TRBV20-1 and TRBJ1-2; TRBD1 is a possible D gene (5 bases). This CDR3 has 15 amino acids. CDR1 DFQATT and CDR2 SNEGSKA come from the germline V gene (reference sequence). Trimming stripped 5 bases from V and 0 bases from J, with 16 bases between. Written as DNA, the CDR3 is TGCAGTGCTGTCCCCGGCGACAGCGCTAACTATGGCTACACCTTC. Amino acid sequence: CSAVPGDSANYGYTF.

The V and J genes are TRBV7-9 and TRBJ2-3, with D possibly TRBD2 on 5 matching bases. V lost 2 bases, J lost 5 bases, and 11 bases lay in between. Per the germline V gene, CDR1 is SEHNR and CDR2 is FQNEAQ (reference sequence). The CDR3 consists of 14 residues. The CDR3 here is CASSLSGFGDTQYF. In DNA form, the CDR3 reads TGTGCCAGCAGCTTATCGGGGTTCGGAGATACGCAGTATTTT.

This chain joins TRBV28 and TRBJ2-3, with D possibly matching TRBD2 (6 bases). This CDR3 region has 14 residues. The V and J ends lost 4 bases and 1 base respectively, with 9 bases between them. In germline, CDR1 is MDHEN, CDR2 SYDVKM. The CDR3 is CASSSGSRTDTQYF. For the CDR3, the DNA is TGTGCCAGCAGTTCCGGGAGCCGCACAGATACGCAGTATTTT.

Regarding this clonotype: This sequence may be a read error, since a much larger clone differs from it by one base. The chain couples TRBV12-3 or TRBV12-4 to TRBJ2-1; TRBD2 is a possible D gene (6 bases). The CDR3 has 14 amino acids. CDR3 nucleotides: TGTGCCTGCAGGTCCCCCGGGACTCACAATGAGCAGTTCTTC. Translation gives CACRSPGTHNEQFF.

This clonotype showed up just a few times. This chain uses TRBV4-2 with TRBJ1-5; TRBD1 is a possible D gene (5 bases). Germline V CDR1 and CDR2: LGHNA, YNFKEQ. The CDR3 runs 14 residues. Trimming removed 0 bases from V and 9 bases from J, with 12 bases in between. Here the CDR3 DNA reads TGTGCCAGCAGCCAAGACGAGGGGCTGCGGCCCCAGCATTTT. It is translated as CASSQDEGLRPQHF.

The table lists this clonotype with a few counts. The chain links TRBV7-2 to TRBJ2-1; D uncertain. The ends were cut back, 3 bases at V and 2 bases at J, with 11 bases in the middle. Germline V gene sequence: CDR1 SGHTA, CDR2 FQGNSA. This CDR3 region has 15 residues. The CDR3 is CASSLRLEPYNEQFF. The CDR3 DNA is TGTGCCAGCAGCTTGAGGTTGGAACCCTACAATGAGCAGTTCTTC.

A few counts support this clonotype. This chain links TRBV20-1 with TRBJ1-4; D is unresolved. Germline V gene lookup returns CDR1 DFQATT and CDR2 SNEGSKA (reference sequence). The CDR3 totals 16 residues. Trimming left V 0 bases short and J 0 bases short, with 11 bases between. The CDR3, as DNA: TGCAGTGCTAGAGATCTACTCCGGGCAACTAATGAAAAACTGTTTTTT. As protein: CSARDLLRATNEKLFF.

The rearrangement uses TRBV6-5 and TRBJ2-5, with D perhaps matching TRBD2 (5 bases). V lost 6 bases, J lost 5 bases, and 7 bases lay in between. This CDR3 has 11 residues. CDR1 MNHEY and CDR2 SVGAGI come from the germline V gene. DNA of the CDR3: TGTGCCAGCAGGGGAGCGGAGACCCAGTACTTC. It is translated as CASRGAETQYF.

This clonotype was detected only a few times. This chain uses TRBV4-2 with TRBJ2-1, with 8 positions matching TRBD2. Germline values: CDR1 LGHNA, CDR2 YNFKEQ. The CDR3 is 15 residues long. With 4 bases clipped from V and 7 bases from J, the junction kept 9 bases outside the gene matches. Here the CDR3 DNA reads TGTGCCAGCAGCCTACACCTTAGCGGGGCTAATGAGCAGTTCTTC. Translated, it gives CASSLHLSGANEQFF.

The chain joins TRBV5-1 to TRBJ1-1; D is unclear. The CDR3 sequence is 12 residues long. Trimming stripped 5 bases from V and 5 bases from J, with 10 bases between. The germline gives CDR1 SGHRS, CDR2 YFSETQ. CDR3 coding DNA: TGCGCCAGCAGGCCGGACTATACTGAAGCTTTCTTT. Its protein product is CASRPDYTEAFF. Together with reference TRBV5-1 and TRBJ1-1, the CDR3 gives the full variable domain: KAGVTQTPRYLIKTRGQQVTLSCSPISGHRSVSWYQQTPGQGLQFLFEYFSETQRNKGNFPGRFSGRQFSNSRSEMNVSTLELGDSALYLCASRPDYTEAFFGQGTRLTVV.

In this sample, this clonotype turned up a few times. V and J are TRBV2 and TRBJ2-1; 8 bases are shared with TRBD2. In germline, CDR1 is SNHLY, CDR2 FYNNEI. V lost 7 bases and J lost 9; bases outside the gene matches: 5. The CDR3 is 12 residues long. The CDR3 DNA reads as TGTGCCAGCACGGGGGGGCGTGGTGAGCAGTTCTTC. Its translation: CASTGGRGEQFF.

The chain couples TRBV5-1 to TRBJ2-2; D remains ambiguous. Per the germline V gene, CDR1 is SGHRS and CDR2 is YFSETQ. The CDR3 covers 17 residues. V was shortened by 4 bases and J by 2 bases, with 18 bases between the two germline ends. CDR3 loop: CASSPAQPHLNTGELFF. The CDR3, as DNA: TGCGCCAGCAGCCCCGCCCAACCACATCTTAACACCGGGGAGCTGTTTTTT.

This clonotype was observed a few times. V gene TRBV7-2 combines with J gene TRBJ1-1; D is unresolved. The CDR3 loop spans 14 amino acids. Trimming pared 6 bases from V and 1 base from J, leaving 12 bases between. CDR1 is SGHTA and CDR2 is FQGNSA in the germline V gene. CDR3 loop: CASRRISRNTEAFF. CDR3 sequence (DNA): TGTGCCAGCAGACGAATATCCCGGAACACTGAAGCTTTCTTT. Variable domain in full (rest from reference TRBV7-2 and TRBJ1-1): GAGVSQSPSNKVTEKGKDVELRCDPISGHTALYWYRQSLGQGLEFLIYFQGNSAPDKSGLPSDRFSAERTGGSVSTLTIQRTQQEDSAVYLCASRRISRNTEAFFGQGTRLTVV.

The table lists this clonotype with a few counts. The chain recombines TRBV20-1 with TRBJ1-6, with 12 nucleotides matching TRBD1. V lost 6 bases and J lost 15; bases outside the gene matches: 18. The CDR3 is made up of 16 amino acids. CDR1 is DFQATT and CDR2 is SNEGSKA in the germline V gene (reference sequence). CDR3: CSAPSLPGTGGLRLHF. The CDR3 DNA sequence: TGCAGTGCCCCAAGCCTGCCCGGGACAGGGGGCCTTCGCCTCCACTTT.

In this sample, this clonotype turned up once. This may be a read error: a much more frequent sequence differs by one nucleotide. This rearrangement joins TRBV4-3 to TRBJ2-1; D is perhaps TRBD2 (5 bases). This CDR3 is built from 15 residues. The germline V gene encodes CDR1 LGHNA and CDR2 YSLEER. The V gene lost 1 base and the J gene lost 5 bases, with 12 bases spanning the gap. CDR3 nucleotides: TGCGCCAGCAGCCAAGGTAGGCCCGGGGACAATGAGCAGTTCTTC. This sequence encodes CASSQGRPGDNEQFF.

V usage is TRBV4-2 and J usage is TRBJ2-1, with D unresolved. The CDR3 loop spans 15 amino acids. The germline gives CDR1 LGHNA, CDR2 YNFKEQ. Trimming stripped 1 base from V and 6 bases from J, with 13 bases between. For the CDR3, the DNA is TGTGCCAGCAGCCAAGGGTCGGCCGCCAGCAATGAGCAGTTCTTC. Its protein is CASSQGSAASNEQFF.